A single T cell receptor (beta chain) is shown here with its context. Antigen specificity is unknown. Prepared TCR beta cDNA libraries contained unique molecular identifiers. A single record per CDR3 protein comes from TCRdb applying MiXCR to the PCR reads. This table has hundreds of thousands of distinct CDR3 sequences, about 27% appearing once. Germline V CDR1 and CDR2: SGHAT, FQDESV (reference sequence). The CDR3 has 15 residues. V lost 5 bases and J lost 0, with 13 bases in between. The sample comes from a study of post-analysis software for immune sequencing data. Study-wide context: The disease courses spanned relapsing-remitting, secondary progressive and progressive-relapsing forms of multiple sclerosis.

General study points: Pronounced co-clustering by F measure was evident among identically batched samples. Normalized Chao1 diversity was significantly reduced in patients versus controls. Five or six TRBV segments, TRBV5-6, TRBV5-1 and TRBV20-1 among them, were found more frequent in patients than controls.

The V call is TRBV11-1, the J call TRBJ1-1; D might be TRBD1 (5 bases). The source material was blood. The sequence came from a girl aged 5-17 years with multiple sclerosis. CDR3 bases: TGTGCCAGCAGCACACGGACAAGATTGAACACTGAAGCTTTCTTT. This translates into CASSTRTRLNTEAFF.